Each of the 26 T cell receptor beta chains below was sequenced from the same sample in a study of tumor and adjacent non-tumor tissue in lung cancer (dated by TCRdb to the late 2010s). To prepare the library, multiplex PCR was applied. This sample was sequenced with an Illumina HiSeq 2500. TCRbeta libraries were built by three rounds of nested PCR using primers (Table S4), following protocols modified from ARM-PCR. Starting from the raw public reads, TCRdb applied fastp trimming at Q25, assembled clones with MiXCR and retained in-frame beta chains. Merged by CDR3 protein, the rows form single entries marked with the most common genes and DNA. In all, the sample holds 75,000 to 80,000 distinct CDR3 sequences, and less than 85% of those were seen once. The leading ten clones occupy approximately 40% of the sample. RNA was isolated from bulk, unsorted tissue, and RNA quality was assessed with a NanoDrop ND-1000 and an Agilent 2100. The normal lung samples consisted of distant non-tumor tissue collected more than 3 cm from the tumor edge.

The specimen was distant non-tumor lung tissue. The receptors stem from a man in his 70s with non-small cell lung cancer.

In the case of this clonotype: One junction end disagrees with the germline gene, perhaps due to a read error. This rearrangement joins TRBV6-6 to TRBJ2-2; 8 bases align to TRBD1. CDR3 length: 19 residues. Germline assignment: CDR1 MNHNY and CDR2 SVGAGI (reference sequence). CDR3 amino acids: CASSYSNFDWTGPTGELFF. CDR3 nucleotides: TGTGCCAGCAGTTACTCAAACTTCGATTGGACAGGGCCCACCGGGGAGTTGTTTTTT.

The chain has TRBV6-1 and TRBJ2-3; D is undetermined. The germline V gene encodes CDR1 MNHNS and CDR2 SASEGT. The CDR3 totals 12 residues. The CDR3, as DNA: TGTGTCAGTAGTCAATCCAGTTTTACGCAGTATTTT. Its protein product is CVSSQSSFTQYF.

Here the CDR3 DNA reads TGTGCCAGCTGGAGCGGGAGCACAGATATGCAATATTTT. It specifies CASWSGSTDMQYF. The rearrangement joins TRBV6-1 to TRBJ2-3; 8 bases match TRBD2. Germline values: CDR1 MNHNS, CDR2 SASEGT. The CDR3 covers 13 residues. With V trimmed by 8 bases and J by 15 bases, 16 bases remained unmatched.

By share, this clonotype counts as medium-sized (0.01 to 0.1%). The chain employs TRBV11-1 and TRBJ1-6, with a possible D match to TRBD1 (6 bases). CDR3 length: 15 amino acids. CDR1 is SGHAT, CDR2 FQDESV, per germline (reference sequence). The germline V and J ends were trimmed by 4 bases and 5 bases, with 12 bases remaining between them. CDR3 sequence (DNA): TGTGCCAGCAGCTCCGGACAGCCTGATAATTCACCCCTCCACTTT. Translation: CASSSGQPDNSPLHF.

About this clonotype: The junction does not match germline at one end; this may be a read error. This CDR3 reads CIATSTVAKNIQYF. In DNA form, the CDR3 reads TGCATCGCAACAAGCACAGTAGCCAAAAACATTCAGTATTTC. V is TRBV29-1 and J is TRBJ2-4; D not certain. Germline lookup yields CDR1 SQVTM and CDR2 ANQGSEA. The length of the CDR3 is 14 residues.

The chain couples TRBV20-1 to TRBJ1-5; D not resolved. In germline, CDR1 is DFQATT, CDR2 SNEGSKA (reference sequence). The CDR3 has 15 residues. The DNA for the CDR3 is TGCAATACTAGACGCGACGCGGTAAGCAATCAGCCCCAGCATTTT. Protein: CNTRRDAVSNQPQHF.

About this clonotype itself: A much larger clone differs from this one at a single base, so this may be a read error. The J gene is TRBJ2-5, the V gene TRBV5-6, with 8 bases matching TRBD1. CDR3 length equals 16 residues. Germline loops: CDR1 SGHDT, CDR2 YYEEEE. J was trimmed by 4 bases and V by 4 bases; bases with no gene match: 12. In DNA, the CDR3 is TGTGCCAGCAGCCCTAAGGACAGGGCTTTCGGAGAGACCCAGTACTTC. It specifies CASSPKDRAFGETQYF. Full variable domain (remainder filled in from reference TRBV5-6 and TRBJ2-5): DAGVTQSPTHLIKTRGQQVTLRCSPKSGHDTVSWYQQALGQGPQFIFQYYEEEERQRGNFPDRFSGHQFPNYSSELNVNALLLGDSALYLCASSPKDRAFGETQYFGPGTRLLVL.

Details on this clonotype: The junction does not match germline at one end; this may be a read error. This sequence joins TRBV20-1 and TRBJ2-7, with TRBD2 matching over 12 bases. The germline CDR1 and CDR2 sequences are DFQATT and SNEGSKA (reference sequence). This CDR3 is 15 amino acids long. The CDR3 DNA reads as TGCAGTGTTAGAGAAGGACTAGCGGGGACTTACGAGCAGTTGTTC. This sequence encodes CSVREGLAGTYEQLF.

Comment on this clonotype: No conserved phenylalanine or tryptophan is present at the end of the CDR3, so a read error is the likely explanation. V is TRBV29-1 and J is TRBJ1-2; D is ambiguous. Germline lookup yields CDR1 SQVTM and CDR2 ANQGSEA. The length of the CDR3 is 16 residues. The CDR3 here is CSVVAYQSSGEDGYTS. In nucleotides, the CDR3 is TGCAGCGTTGTCGCCTATCAATCCTCGGGAGAAGATGGATACACCTCC.

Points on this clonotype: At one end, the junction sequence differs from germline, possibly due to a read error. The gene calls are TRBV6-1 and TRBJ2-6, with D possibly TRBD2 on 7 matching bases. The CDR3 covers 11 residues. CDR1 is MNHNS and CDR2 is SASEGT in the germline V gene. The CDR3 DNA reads TGTGCCAGCGGGGGGGGGCTCCCTTGGTCTTTC. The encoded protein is CASGGGLPWSF.

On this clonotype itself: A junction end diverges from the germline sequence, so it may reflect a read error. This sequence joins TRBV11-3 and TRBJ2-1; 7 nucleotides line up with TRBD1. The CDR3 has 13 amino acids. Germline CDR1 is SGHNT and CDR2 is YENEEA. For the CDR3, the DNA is TGTACCAGCAGCCCTAACAGGGGCAATGATCAGTTCTTC. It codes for CTSSPNRGNDQFF.

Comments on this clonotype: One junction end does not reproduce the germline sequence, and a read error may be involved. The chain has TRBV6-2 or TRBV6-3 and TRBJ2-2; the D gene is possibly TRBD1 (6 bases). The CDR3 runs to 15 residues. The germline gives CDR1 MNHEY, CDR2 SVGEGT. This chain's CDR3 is CASSPWTGDTEELFF. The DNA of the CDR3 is TGTGCCAGCAGTCCCTGGACTGGGGACACCGAGGAGCTGTTTTTT.

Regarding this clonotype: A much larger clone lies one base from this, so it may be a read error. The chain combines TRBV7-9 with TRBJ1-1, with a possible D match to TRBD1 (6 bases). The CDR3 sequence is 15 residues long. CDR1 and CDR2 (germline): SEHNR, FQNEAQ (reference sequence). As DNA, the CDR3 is TGTGTCAGCAGCTCAATGACAGGTGTCATCACTGAAGCTTTCTTT. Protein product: CVSSSMTGVITEAFF.

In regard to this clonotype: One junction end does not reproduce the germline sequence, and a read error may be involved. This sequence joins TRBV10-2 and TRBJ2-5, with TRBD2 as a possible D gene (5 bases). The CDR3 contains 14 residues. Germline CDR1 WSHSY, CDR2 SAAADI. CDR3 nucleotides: TGCGCCAGCAGGACGGGAATAATCCAAGATACCCAGTACTTC. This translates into CASRTGIIQDTQYF.

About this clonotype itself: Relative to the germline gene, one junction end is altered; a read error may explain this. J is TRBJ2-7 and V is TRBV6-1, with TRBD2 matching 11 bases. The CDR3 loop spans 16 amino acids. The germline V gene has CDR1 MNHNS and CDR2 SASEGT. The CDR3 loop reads CASSPPSGRPLYEQYF. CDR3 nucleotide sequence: TGTGCCAGCAGTCCACCTAGCGGGAGGCCCTTATACGAGCAGTATTTC.

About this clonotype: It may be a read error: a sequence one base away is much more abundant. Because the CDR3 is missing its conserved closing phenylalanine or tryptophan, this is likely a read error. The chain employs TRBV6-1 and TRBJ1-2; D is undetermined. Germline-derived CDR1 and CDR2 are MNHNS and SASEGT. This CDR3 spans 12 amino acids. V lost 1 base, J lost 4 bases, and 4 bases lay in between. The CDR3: CASSEGAYGYTL. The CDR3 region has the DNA TGTGCCAGCAGTGAAGGCGCCTATGGCTACACCTTG.

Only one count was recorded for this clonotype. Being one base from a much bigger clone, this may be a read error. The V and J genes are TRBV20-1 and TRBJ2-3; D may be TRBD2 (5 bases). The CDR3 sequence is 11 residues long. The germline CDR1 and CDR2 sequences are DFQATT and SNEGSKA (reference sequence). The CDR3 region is CSAGVPDKQYF. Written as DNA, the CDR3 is TGCAGTGCCGGGGTGCCAGATAAGCAGTATTTT.

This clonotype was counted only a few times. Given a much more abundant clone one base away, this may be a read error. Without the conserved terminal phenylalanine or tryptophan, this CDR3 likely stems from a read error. The CDR3 nucleotides are TGTGCCAGCAGTTACTCGATGGGGTCTAGCTCCTACAATGAGCAGTTCTCC. It is translated as CASSYSMGSSSYNEQFS. V usage is TRBV6-6 and J usage is TRBJ2-1; D unclear. This CDR3 has 17 residues. CDR1 is MNHNY, CDR2 SVGAGI, per germline (reference sequence). Trimming cost V 0 bases and J 0 bases, with 12 bases left between them.

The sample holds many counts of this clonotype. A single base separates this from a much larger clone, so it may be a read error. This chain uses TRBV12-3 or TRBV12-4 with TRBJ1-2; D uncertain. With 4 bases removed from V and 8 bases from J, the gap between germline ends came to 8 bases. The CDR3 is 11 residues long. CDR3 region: CASSSGEGYTF. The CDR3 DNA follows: TGTGCCAGCAGTTCAGGCGAAGGCTACACCTTC.

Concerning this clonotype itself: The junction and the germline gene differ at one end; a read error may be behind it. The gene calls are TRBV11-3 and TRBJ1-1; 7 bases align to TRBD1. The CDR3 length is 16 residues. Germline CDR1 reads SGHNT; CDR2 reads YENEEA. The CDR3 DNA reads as TGTGCTAGCAACTTCCGGGACAGAGCCCTGAACACTGAAGGTTTCTTT. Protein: CASNFRDRALNTEGFF. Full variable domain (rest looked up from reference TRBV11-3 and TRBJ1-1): EAGVVQSPRYKIIEKKQPVAFWCNPISGHNTLYWYLQNLGQGPELLIRYENEEAVDDSQLPKDRFSAERLKGVDSTLKIQPAELGDSAVYLCASNFRDRALNTEGFFGQGTRLTVV.

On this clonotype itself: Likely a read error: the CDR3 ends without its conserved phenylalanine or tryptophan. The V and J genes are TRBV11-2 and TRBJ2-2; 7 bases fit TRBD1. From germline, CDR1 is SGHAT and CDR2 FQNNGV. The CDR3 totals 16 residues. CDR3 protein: CSSSLVGTGVPGELFL. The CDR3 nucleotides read TGTTCCAGCAGCTTAGTGGGCACAGGGGTTCCCGGGGAGCTGTTTTTG.

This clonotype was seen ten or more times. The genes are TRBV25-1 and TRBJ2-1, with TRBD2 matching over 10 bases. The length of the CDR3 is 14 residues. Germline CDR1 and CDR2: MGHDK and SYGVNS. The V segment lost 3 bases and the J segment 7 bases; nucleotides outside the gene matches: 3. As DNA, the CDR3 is TGTGCCAGCAGTGAGGCTAGCGGGAGAAATGAGCAGTTCTTC. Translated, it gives CASSEASGRNEQFF.

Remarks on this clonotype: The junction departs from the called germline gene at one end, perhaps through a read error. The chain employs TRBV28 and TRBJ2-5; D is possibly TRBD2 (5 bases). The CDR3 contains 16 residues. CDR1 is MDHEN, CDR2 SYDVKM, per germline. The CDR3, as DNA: TGTGACAGCAGTTTTCGGATAGGGAGTCTCCAAGAGACCCAGTACTTC. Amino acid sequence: CDSSFRIGSLQETQYF.

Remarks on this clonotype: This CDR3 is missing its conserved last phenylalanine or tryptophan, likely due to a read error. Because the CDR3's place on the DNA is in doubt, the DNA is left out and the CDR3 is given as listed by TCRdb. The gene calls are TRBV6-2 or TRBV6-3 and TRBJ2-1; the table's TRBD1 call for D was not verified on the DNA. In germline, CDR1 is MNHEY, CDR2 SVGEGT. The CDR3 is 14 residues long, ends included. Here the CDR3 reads CASTRGSFYNELFI.

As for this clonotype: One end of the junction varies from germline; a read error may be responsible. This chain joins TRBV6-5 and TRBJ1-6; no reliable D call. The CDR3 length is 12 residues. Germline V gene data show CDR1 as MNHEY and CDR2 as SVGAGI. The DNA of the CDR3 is TGTGCCAGAAGTTATCCGAATAAACACCTCCACTTT. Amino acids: CARSYPNKHLHF.

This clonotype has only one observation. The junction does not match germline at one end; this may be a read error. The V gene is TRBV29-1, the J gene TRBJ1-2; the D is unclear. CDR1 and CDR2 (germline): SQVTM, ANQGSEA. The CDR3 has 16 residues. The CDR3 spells CNVVLYQSSGEDGYTF. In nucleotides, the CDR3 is TGCAACGTTGTCCTCTATCAATCCTCGGGAGAAGACGGCTACACCTTC. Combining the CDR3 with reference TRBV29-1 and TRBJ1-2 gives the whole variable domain SAVISQKPSRDICQRGTSLTIQCQVDSQVTMMFWYRQQPGQSLTLIATANQGSEATYESGFVIDKFPISRPNLTFSTLTVSNMSPEDSSIYLCNVVLYQSSGEDGYTFGSGTRLTVV.